Shown below are 5 T cell receptor beta chains from a single sample sequenced in a study of T cells in Graves' hyperthyroidism and ophthalmopathy. Authors of the study amplified TCR beta CDR3 regions from RNA transcripts. Researchers ran a first-round RT-PCR on the TCR CDR3 using the HTBI primer set. TCRdb called the multiplex PCR reads again in MiXCR, with one record for every CDR3 protein. Altogether fewer than 300,000 distinct CDR3 sequences are present, about 15% being singletons, with the ten largest covering 30%. The sequenced material came from blood. The receptor source for this set is a woman between 45 and 60 years old with Graves' hyperthyroidism that later progressed to Graves' ophthalmopathy.

The chain combines TRBV10-2 with TRBJ2-4; D possibly uses TRBD1 or TRBD2 (5 bases each). V shed 7 bases and J shed 6 bases, with 13 bases lying between them. The CDR3 extends over 13 amino acids. CDR1 is WSHSY and CDR2 is SAAADI in the germline V gene. DNA of the CDR3: TGCGCCAGCATCCCCGGGGCTCGAAACATTCAGTACTTC. This translates into CASIPGARNIQYF.

Many counts were recorded for this clonotype. This chain joins TRBV28 and TRBJ2-3, with D possibly matching TRBD2 (5 bases). V lost 5 bases, J lost 0 bases, and 15 bases lay in between. Germline CDR1 reads MDHEN; CDR2 reads SYDVKM. CDR3 length: 16 amino acids. The CDR3 nucleotides are TGTGCCAGCAGTCCCAGGAGGAGGATTAGCACAGATACGCAGTATTTT. Translation gives CASSPRRRISTDTQYF.

Ten or more counts support this clonotype. The J gene is TRBJ2-7, the V gene TRBV6-1; the match to TRBD1 covers 7 bases. The CDR3 has 15 residues. The germline CDR1 and CDR2 sequences are MNHNS and SASEGT. With V trimmed by 1 base and J by 4 bases, 7 bases remained unmatched. The CDR3: CASSEVADRSYEQYF. The CDR3 DNA follows: TGTGCCAGCAGTGAAGTTGCGGACAGGTCGTACGAGCAGTACTTC.

The sample holds many counts of this clonotype. The CDR3 protein is CASSSGQGDEQFF. The CDR3 DNA is TGTGCCAGCAGCTCGGGACAGGGGGATGAGCAGTTCTTC. V gene TRBV13 combines with J gene TRBJ2-1; 11 bases line up with TRBD1. The V gene end was trimmed by 4 bases and the J gene end by 8 bases; junction bases not matched to a gene: 1. Germline CDR1 is PRHDT and CDR2 is FYEKMQ (reference sequence). The CDR3 sequence is 13 residues long.

This clonotype came up many times. The chain uses TRBV11-2 and TRBJ2-1, with 7 bases aligning to TRBD1. Germline values: CDR1 SGHAT, CDR2 FQNNGV. Germline trimming cut 5 bases from V and 2 bases from J; bases unmatched to any gene: 6. The CDR3 covers 15 residues. CDR3 nucleotide sequence: TGTGCCAGCAGCGACAGGGTTTCGACCTACAATGAGCAGTTCTTC. Translated, it gives CASSDRVSTYNEQFF.